Following are 5 T cell receptor beta chains from one sample sequenced in a study of cytomegalovirus exposure and HLA in healthy donors. PCR was performed using 60 Vbeta and 13 Jbeta primers. The assay was immunoSEQ multiplex PCR, and TCRdb's table has in-frame clones only and misses some. The table has approximately 97,000 clones, roughly 73% seen once. What was sequenced was PBMCs. These receptors all stem from a man aged 40-49 years in good health and CMV-seronegative.

V is TRBV2 and J is TRBJ2-7; 7 bases match TRBD2. Trimming took 3 bases from V and 6 from J; bases not matched to a gene: 11. Looked up from germline, CDR1 is SNHLY and CDR2 is FYNNEI. The CDR3 loop spans 15 amino acids. CDR3 DNA sequence: TGTGCCAGCAGTGATCCCCCACGGGGGGTATCCGAGCAGTACTTC. Translated, it gives CASSDPPRGVSEQYF.

V usage is TRBV6-1 and J usage is TRBJ1-3; TRBD1 aligns across 7 bases. V was pared by 0 bases and J by 7 bases, with 3 bases of the junction left unmatched. Germline loops: CDR1 MNHNS, CDR2 SASEGT. The CDR3 is 14 residues long. CDR3 coding DNA: TGTGCCAGCAGTGAAGCACAACAGGGGAACACCATATATTTT. Translating gives CASSEAQQGNTIYF.

The genes are TRBV10-3 and TRBJ2-7; TRBD1 is a possible D gene (6 bases). The germline gives CDR1 ENHRY, CDR2 SYGVKD. This CDR3 comprises 12 residues. V shed 10 bases and J shed 0 bases, with 10 bases lying between them. The CDR3 here is CATRTDSYEQYF. The CDR3 DNA reads TGTGCCACACGGACAGACTCCTACGAGCAGTACTTC.

The chain employs TRBV5-4 and TRBJ2-7; 7 bases align to TRBD1. V lost 5 bases and J lost 5; bases outside the gene matches: 7. CDR3 length: 13 amino acids. Germline loops: CDR1 SGHNT, CDR2 YYREEE (reference sequence). The DNA for the CDR3 is TGTGCCAGCAGTCCCGACAGGGCCAACGAGCAGTACTTC. Translating it yields CASSPDRANEQYF.

This rearrangement joins TRBV5-6 to TRBJ2-3; tentative D call: TRBD2 (5 bases). Germline CDR1 reads SGHDT; CDR2 reads YYEEEE. The CDR3 runs 17 residues. V was shortened by 6 bases and J by 0 bases, with 20 bases between the two germline ends. The CDR3 DNA reads as TGTGCCAGCACTCTGGCGGTTGCGGGCCCTAGCACAGATACGCAGTATTTT. As protein: CASTLAVAGPSTDTQYF.